This T cell receptor (beta chain) comes out of a study of OX40 agonist ivuxolimab in advanced cancers. The CDR3 runs to 13 residues. CDR1 is SGHTA and CDR2 is FQGNSA in the germline V gene. With 2 bases clipped from V and 6 bases from J, the junction kept 4 bases outside the gene matches. TCRdb's copy holds only in-frame clones and misses some; the assay was immunoSEQ multiplex PCR. Of more than 50,000 clones listed, about 85% are singletons. This clone was picked up one time. The sequence derives from an adult with an advanced solid tumor such as melanoma, head and neck, liver or kidney cancer. This sample comprised CD4+ or CD8+ T cells sorted from blood, obtained in a trial of the OX40 agonist ivuxolimab. The chain links TRBV7-2 to TRBJ2-7; 7 positions agree with TRBD1. The CDR3 coding sequence is TGTGCCAGCAGCTTACCCGACAGGGCCGAGCAGTACTTC. Residues: CASSLPDRAEQYF.